The rows below give T cell receptor beta chains drawn from one sample of a study of T cell responses to AZD1222 COVID-19 vaccine. Using immunoSEQ multiplex PCR, the repertoire was profiled, and TCRdb retains in-frame clones only, with some absent. The repertoire holds approximately 90,000 clones, over 85% seen once, with around 3% in the top ten. The sequenced sample was peripheral blood, obtained on day 0 of AZD1222 vaccination. The source of these receptors is an adult in good health. CDR3s include the opening cysteine and the closing phenylalanine or tryptophan. A D gene is named only where the DNA matches it firmly.

d_gene,v_gene,j_gene,CDR3aa,CDR3nt
.,TRBV7-9,TRBJ2-3,CASSLATITDTQYF,TGTGCCAGCAGCTTGGCCACGATCACAGATACGCAGTATTTT
TRBD2,TRBV5-1,TRBJ2-3,CASSLSGRGTDTQYF,TGCGCCAGCAGCTTGAGCGGGAGAGGCACAGATACGCAGTATTTT
.,TRBV27,TRBJ1-2,CASSLVGSYGYTF,TGTGCCAGCAGTTTAGTCGGATCCTATGGCTACACCTTC
TRBD2,TRBV9,TRBJ2-5,CASGDGTTGEETQYF,TGTGCCAGCGGGGATGGGACTACGGGGGAAGAGACCCAGTACTTC
TRBD2,TRBV3-1/TRBV3-2,TRBJ2-1,CASSPRGVGTSGNEQFF,TGTGCCAGCAGCCCAAGGGGCGTAGGGACTAGCGGAAATGAGCAGTTCTTC
.,TRBV20-1,TRBJ1-5,CSAIEGNQPQHF,TGCAGTGCTATTGAAGGGAATCAGCCCCAGCATTTT
TRBD1,TRBV6-1,TRBJ1-1,CASSGTGARLGAEAFF,TGTGCCAGCAGTGGGACAGGGGCCCGCCTTGGGGCTGAAGCTTTCTTT
.,TRBV12-3/TRBV12-4,TRBJ1-2,CASSLAGGRGYTF,TGTGCCAGCAGTTTAGCGGGGGGCCGCGGCTACACCTTC
TRBD1,TRBV18,TRBJ2-7,CASSPPTGGFGEQYF,TGTGCCAGCTCACCACCTACAGGGGGGTTTGGGGAGCAGTACTTC
.,TRBV28,TRBJ2-4,CASSPPQGGKNIQYF,TGTGCCAGCAGTCCCCCGCAGGGGGGCAAAAACATTCAGTACTTC
.,TRBV12-3/TRBV12-4,TRBJ1-5,CASSLGGFQPQHF,TGTGCCAGCAGTTTGGGGGGGTTTCAGCCCCAGCATTTT
.,TRBV27,TRBJ2-7,CASSLRIAVPAYEQYF,TGTGCCAGCAGTTTAAGGATAGCGGTACCTGCCTACGAGCAGTACTTC
.,TRBV28,TRBJ2-2,CASSFPSRGANTGELFF,TGTGCCAGCAGTTTCCCCTCCCGGGGCGCGAACACCGGGGAGCTGTTTTTT